The next 11 T cell receptor beta chains were all read from a single sample in a study of T cells in Graves' hyperthyroidism and ophthalmopathy. Amplified TCR beta CDR3 regions came from RNA transcripts. First-round RT-PCR with HTBI primers amplified the TCR CDR3 region. Each CDR3 protein gets one entry after TCRdb re-called the multiplex PCR reads with MiXCR. The sample gives about 49,000 distinct CDR3 sequences, roughly 51% of which show up once; over 30% is in the top ten. Sequenced input: peripheral blood or thyroid tissue (not recorded which). These TCRs come from a man younger than 35 with Graves' hyperthyroidism.

The chain recombines TRBV7-2 with TRBJ2-5; 11 nucleotides agree with TRBD2. V shed 6 bases, J shed 2 bases, and the junction held 17 bases outside the gene matches. Germline V gene lookup returns CDR1 SGHTA and CDR2 FQGNSA. This CDR3 region has 19 residues. The CDR3 DNA reads TGTGCCAGCAGGGGTAGCGGGGGGGCTCGTGAGCTGAAGCAAGAGACCCAGTACTTC. It yields the protein CASRGSGGARELKQETQYF.

This clonotype was recorded at least ten times. This chain uses TRBV7-9 with TRBJ1-1, with D uncertain. There are 12 residues in the CDR3. V dropped 4 bases and J dropped 4 bases, with 7 bases sitting between them. Looked up from germline, CDR1 is SEHNR and CDR2 is FQNEAQ (reference sequence). This CDR3 is CASSSGSTEAFF. CDR3 in DNA: TGTGCCAGCAGCTCGGGGAGCACTGAAGCTTTCTTT. Based on the CDR3 plus reference TRBV7-9 and TRBJ1-1, the full variable domain is DTGVSQNPRHKITKRGQNVTFRCDPISEHNRLYWYRQTLGQGPEFLTYFQNEAQLEKSRLLSDRFSAERPKGSFSTLEIQRTEQGDSAMYLCASSSGSTEAFFGQGTRLTVV.

This clonotype was seen ten or more times. The V gene is TRBV7-2, the J gene TRBJ2-5; the D gene could be TRBD1 or TRBD2 (5 bases each). The CDR3 contains 19 residues. CDR1 and CDR2 from the germline V gene are SGHTA and FQGNSA. V was trimmed by 1 base and J by 2 bases, leaving 23 bases between them. CDR3 residues: CASSLVGFGTSTRQETQYF. In DNA form, the CDR3 reads TGTGCCAGCAGCTTAGTAGGCTTCGGGACGAGCACACGACAAGAGACCCAGTACTTC.

The chain combines TRBV2 with TRBJ2-5; 9 bases match TRBD1. The length of the CDR3 is 15 residues. The germline gives CDR1 SNHLY, CDR2 FYNNEI. Trimming removed 6 bases from V and 1 base from J; junction bases left unmatched: 6. In DNA form, the CDR3 reads TGTGCCAGCAGCTCCGGGACAGGGCCCCAAGAGACCCAGTACTTC. This translates into CASSSGTGPQETQYF.

This clonotype came up many times. This chain uses TRBV5-6 with TRBJ2-6; D perhaps matches TRBD1 (5 bases). The CDR3 is made up of 15 amino acids. V lost 0 bases and J lost 3, with 7 bases in between. Germline V gene lookup returns CDR1 SGHDT and CDR2 YYEEEE. DNA for the CDR3: TGTGCCAGCAGCTTGGCAGGGTTTGGGGCCAACGTCCTGACTTTC. It specifies CASSLAGFGANVLTF.

This clonotype has a handful of counts. The rearrangement links TRBV29-1 to TRBJ2-5; 14 bases match TRBD2. CDR1 and CDR2 from the germline V gene are SQVTM and ANQGSEA. CDR3 length: 17 residues. V dropped 6 bases and J dropped 5; count of bases not matched to a gene: 14. The CDR3 nucleotides are TGCAGCGTGAGGCCCGGGACTAGCGGGAGTGGTACGGAGACCCAGTACTTC. This codes for CSVRPGTSGSGTETQYF.

This clonotype has a count of ten or more. V gene TRBV5-1 combines with J gene TRBJ2-3, with D maybe TRBD1 (5 bases). The CDR3 is made up of 14 amino acids. From germline, CDR1 is SGHRS and CDR2 YFSETQ. Trimming removed 4 bases from V and 7 bases from J, with 16 bases in between. In DNA, the CDR3 is TGCGCCAGCAGCGCGACAGTGGTTGATAATACGCAGTATTTT. As protein: CASSATVVDNTQYF. Drawing the rest from reference TRBV5-1 and TRBJ2-3, the complete variable domain is KAGVTQTPRYLIKTRGQQVTLSCSPISGHRSVSWYQQTPGQGLQFLFEYFSETQRNKGNFPGRFSGRQFSNSRSEMNVSTLELGDSALYLCASSATVVDNTQYFGPGTRLTVL.

This chain uses TRBV20-1 with TRBJ1-5; possible D gene TRBD1, 5 bases. The length of the CDR3 is 14 residues. Germline CDR1 is DFQATT and CDR2 is SNEGSKA (reference sequence). Between the trimmed V and J ends, which lost 3 bases and 2 bases, there was a span of 11 bases. CDR3 in DNA: TGCAGTGCTAGGGGGGGGTACGGCAATCAGCCCCAGCATTTT. Its translation is CSARGGYGNQPQHF.

J is TRBJ1-1 and V is TRBV29-1; 10 nucleotides match TRBD1. CDR1 is SQVTM, CDR2 ANQGSEA, per germline. CDR3 length: 13 residues. The J segment lost 7 bases and the V segment lost 4 bases, leaving 6 bases of the junction unmatched. DNA of the CDR3: TGCAGCGTTGGGACAGGGGGTACTAATGAAGCTTTCTTT. This codes for CSVGTGGTNEAFF.

A remark on this clonotype: Mismatch with germline at one junction end may stem from a read error. The chain links TRBV7-9 to TRBJ1-1; TRBD1 is a possible D gene (5 bases). The CDR3 runs to 14 residues. CDR1 and CDR2 from the germline V gene are SEHNR and FQNEAQ (reference sequence). DNA of the CDR3: TGTGCCAGCAGCTTGTGGGACGCGAACACTGAAGCTTCCTTT. Translation: CASSLWDANTEASF.

This clonotype was recorded at least ten times. The V call is TRBV4-1, the J call TRBJ1-4; maybe TRBD1 (5 bases). CDR1 MGHRA and CDR2 YSYEKL come from the germline V gene. The CDR3 has 15 amino acids. V shed 0 bases and J shed 7 bases, with 12 bases lying between them. The CDR3 is CASSQDLGRGEKLFF. DNA of the CDR3: TGCGCCAGCAGCCAAGATCTGGGACGGGGTGAAAAACTGTTTTTT.